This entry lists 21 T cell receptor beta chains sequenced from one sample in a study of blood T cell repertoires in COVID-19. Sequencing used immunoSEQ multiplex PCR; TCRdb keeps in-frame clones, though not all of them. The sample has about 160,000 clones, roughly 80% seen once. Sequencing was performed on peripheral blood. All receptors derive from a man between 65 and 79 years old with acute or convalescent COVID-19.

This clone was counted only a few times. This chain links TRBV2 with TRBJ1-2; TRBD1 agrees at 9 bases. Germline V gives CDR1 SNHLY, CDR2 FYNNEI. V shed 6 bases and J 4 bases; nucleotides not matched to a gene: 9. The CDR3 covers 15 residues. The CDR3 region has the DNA TGTGCCAGCAGGGGCGGACAGGGGCAGAGCTATGGCTACACCTTC. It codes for CASRGGQGQSYGYTF.

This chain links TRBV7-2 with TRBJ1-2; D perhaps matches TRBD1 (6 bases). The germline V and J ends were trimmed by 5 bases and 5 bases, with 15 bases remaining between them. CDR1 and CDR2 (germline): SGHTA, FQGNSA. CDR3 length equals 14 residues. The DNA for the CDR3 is TGTGCCAGCAGCCCCGCAACAGGGTCATATGGCTACACCTTC. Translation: CASSPATGSYGYTF. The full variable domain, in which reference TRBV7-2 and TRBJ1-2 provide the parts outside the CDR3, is GAGVSQSPSNKVTEKGKDVELRCDPISGHTALYWYRQSLGQGLEFLIYFQGNSAPDKSGLPSDRFSAERTGGSVSTLTIQRTQQEDSAVYLCASSPATGSYGYTFGSGTRLTVV.

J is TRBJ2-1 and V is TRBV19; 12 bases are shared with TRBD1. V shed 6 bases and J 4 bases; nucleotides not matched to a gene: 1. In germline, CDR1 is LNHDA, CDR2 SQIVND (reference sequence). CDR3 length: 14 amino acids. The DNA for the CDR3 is TGTGCCAGTAGGGGACAGGGGGCTTACAATGAGCAGTTCTTC. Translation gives CASRGQGAYNEQFF.

In DNA form, the CDR3 reads TGTGCCACCCACCGGGACAAAAATCAGCCCCAGCATTTT. Protein: CATHRDKNQPQHF. The genes are TRBV19 and TRBJ1-5, with D perhaps TRBD1 (6 bases). V was shortened by 10 bases and J by 4 bases, with 14 bases between the two germline ends. Looked up from germline, CDR1 is LNHDA and CDR2 is SQIVND (reference sequence). The CDR3 runs 13 residues.

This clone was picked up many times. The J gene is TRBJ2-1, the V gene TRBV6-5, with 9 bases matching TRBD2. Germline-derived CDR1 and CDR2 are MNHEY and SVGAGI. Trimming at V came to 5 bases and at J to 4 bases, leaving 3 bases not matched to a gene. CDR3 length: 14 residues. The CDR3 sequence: CASSIAGAYNEQFF. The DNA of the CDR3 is TGTGCCAGCAGTATAGCGGGGGCGTACAATGAGCAGTTCTTC.

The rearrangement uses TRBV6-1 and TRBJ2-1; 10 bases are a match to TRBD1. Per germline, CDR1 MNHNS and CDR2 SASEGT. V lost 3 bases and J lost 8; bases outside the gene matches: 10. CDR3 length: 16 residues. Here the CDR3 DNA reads TGTGCCAGCAGTGAGTCGTGGACAGGGGGTAGCGATGAGCAGTTCTTC. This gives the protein CASSESWTGGSDEQFF.

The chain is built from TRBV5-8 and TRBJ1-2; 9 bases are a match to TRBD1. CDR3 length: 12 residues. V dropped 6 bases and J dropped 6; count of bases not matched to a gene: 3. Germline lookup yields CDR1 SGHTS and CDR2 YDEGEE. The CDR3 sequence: CASTQGADGYTF. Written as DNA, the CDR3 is TGTGCCAGCACACAGGGGGCGGATGGCTACACCTTC.

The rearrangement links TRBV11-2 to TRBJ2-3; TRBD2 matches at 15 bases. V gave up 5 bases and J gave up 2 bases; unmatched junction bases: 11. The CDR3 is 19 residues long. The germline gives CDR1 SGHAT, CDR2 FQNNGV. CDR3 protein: CASSPLGLAGGKFTDTQYF. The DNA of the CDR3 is TGTGCCAGCAGCCCACTAGGACTAGCGGGAGGGAAATTCACAGATACGCAGTATTTT.

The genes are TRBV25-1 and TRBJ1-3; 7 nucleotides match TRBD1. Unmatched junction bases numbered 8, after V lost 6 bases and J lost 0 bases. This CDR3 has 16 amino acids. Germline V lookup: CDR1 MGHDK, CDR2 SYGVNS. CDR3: CASSTDRPSSGNTIYF. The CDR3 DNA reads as TGTGCCAGCAGCACGGACAGGCCGAGCTCTGGAAACACCATATATTTT.

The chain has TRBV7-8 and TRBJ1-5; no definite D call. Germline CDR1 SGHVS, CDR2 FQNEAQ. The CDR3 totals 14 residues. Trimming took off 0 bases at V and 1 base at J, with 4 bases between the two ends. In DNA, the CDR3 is TGTGCCAGCAGCTTAGCGCTAAGCAATCAGCCCCAGCATTTT. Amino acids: CASSLALSNQPQHF.

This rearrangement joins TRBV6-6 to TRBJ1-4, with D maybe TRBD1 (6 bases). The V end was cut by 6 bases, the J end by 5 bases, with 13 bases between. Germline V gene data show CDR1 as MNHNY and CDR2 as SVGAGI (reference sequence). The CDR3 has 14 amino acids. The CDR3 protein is CASSFGQINEKLFF. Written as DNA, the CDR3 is TGTGCCAGCAGCTTTGGACAGATAAATGAAAAACTGTTTTTT.

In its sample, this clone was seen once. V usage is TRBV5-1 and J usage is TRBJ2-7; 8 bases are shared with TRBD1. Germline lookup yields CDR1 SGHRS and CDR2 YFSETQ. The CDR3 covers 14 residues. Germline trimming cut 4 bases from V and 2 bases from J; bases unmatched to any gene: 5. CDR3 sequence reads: CASSLGTGPYEQYF. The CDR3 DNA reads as TGCGCCAGCAGCCTCGGGACAGGCCCCTACGAGCAGTACTTC.

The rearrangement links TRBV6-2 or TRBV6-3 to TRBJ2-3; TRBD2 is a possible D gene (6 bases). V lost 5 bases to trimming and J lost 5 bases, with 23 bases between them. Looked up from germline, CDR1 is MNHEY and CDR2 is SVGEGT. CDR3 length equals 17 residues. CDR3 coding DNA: TGTGCCAGCAGTACGCTATCCGGGACTCCCCGGGGAGATACGCAGTATTTT. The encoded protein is CASSTLSGTPRGDTQYF.

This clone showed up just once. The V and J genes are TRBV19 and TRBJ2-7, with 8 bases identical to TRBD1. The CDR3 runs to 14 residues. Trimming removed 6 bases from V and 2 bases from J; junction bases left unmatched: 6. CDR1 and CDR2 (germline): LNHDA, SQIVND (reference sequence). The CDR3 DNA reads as TGTGCCAGTAGAGGGGGACAGGAAACCTACGAGCAGTACTTC. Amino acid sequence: CASRGGQETYEQYF.

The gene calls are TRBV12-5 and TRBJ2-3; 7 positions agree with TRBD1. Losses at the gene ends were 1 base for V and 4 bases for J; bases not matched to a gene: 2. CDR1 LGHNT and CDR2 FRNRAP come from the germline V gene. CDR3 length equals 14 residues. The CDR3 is CASGLGDRADTQYF. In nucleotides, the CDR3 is TGTGCTAGTGGTTTGGGGGACAGAGCAGATACGCAGTATTTT.

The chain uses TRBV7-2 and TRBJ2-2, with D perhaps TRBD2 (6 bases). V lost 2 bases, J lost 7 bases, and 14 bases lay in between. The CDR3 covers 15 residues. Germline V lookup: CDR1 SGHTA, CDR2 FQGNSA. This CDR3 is CASSLRGAEYGELFF. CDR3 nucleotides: TGTGCCAGCAGCTTACGCGGGGCAGAGTACGGGGAGCTGTTTTTT.

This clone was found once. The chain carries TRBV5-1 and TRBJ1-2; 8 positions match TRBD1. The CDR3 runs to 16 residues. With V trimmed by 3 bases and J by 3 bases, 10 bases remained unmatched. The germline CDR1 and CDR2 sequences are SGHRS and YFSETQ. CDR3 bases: TGCGCCAGCAGCTCCAGCCCAGGGGGCGCGGACTATGGCTACACCTTC. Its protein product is CASSSSPGGADYGYTF.

The CDR3 bases are TGTGCCAGCAGCTACCGAAGGCCGACGGACAGGGGCGACTACGAGCAGTACTTC. As protein: CASSYRRPTDRGDYEQYF. The gene calls are TRBV21-1 and TRBJ2-7; TRBD1 is the table's D call, not checked against the DNA. TRBV21-1 is a pseudogene locus. The CDR3 sequence is 18 residues long.

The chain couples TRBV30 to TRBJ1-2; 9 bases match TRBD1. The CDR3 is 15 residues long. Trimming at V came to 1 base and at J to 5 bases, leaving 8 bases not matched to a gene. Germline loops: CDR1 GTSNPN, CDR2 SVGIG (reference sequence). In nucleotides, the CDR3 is TGTGCCTGGAGTGGAGGACAGGGGCGGACATATGGCTACACCTTC. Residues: CAWSGGQGRTYGYTF. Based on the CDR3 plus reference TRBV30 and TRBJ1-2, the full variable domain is SQTIHQWPATLVQPVGSPLSLECTVEGTSNPNLYWYRQAAGRGLQLLFYSVGIGQISSEVPQNLSASRPQDRQFILSSKKLLLSDSGFYLCAWSGGQGRTYGYTFGSGTRLTVV.

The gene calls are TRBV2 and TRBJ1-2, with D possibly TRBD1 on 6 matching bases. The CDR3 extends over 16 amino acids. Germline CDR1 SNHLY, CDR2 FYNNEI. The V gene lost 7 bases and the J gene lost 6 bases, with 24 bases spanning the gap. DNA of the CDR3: TGTGCCAGCAAAAGACAGGCTACAGCTAGCGGGGATGGCTACACCTTC. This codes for CASKRQATASGDGYTF.

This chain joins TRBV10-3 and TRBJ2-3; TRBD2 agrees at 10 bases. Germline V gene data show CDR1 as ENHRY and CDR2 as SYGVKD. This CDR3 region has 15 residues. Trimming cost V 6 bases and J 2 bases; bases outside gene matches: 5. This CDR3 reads CAIRELAGNTDTQYF. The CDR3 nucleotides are TGTGCCATCAGGGAACTAGCGGGAAACACAGATACGCAGTATTTT.